These 29 T cell receptor beta chains originate from one sample sequenced in a study of Ad26.COV2.S vaccination and SARS-CoV-2 variants. Sequencing used immunoSEQ multiplex PCR; TCRdb keeps in-frame clones, though not all of them. The table records around 300,000 clones, about 87% of them present only once. Described treatment: 19 received Ad26.COV2.S at low or high dose, single or two shots; about five received placebo; per-sample allocation not given. Samples were taken on day 63 after the first vaccine or placebo injection. Sequences were derived from peripheral blood, sampled in a trial of Ad26.COV2.S vaccine versus placebo. The receptor source for this set is a person aged 18-65 years who received the Ad26.COV2.S COVID-19 vaccine or a placebo.

Only one count was recorded for this clone. This chain joins TRBV5-1 and TRBJ1-6; possibly TRBD1 for D (6 bases). Looked up from germline, CDR1 is SGHRS and CDR2 is YFSETQ. V was pared by 4 bases and J by 8 bases, with 13 bases between. The CDR3 sequence is 14 residues long. CDR3 loop: CASSPGQYDSPLHF. CDR3 in DNA: TGCGCCAGCAGCCCAGGACAGTATGATTCACCCCTCCACTTT.

CDR3 protein: CAIRRQGEDTDTQYF. The CDR3 DNA follows: TGTGCCATCAGGCGACAGGGTGAGGACACAGATACGCAGTATTTT. The chain uses TRBV10-3 and TRBJ2-3; 7 nucleotides agree with TRBD1. The CDR3 spans 15 residues. Germline trimming cut 6 bases from V and 2 bases from J; bases unmatched to any gene: 8. CDR1 is ENHRY, CDR2 SYGVKD, per germline.

The rearrangement links TRBV21-1 to TRBJ1-3; the D call in the table, TRBD1, was not verified against the DNA. TRBV21-1 is a known pseudogene. This CDR3 spans 18 amino acids. CDR3 sequence: CASSKSRGRTGPGNTIYF. CDR3 coding DNA: TGTGCCAGCAGCAAATCACGGGGGAGGACAGGGCCTGGAAACACCATATATTTT.

The chain combines TRBV6-2 or TRBV6-3 with TRBJ2-7; D is undetermined. CDR3 length: 14 amino acids. Trimming shortened V by 4 bases and J by 3 bases, and 13 bases separated the two germline ends. Germline CDR1 is MNHEY and CDR2 is SVGEGT. The CDR3 region has the DNA TGTGCCAGCAGTTCACCCGGACGGTTCTACGAGCAGTACTTC. Its protein product is CASSSPGRFYEQYF.

The chain recombines TRBV10-3 with TRBJ1-1; 10 positions match TRBD1. The CDR3 totals 16 residues. The V segment lost 6 bases and the J segment 3 bases; nucleotides outside the gene matches: 10. Germline-derived CDR1 and CDR2 are ENHRY and SYGVKD. The CDR3 DNA is TGTGCCATCAGCCATGGGACAGGGGCGAGGGACACTGAAGCTTTCTTT. Translating gives CAISHGTGARDTEAFF.

The chain uses TRBV29-1 and TRBJ2-1; weak D call: TRBD2 (5 bases). V dropped 5 bases and J dropped 4 bases, with 18 bases sitting between them. This CDR3 has 15 residues. Per the germline V gene, CDR1 is SQVTM and CDR2 is ANQGSEA. The CDR3 sequence: CSVWLAQKQYNEQFF. DNA for the CDR3: TGCAGCGTTTGGCTAGCACAGAAACAATACAATGAGCAGTTCTTC.

This chain connects TRBV24-1 to TRBJ2-3; TRBD2 agrees at 13 bases. The CDR3 is made up of 17 amino acids. The ends lost 3 bases at V and 1 base at J; junction bases unmatched: 3. Germline V gives CDR1 KGHDR, CDR2 SFDVKD. The CDR3 region is CATSDAGTSGGTDTQYF. CDR3 bases: TGTGCCACCAGTGATGCCGGGACTAGCGGGGGCACAGATACGCAGTATTTT.

The rearrangement joins TRBV15 to TRBJ2-7; D is uncertain. Trimming shortened V by 3 bases and J by 6 bases, and 9 bases separated the two germline ends. CDR3 size: 12 residues. Per the germline V gene, CDR1 is LNHNV and CDR2 is YYDKDF (reference sequence). CDR3 protein: CATSRPVGEQYF. The CDR3 nucleotides are TGTGCCACCAGCAGGCCGGTGGGCGAGCAGTACTTC.

The DNA for the CDR3 is TGCGCCAGCAGAACTGACGCTATCCTATATTTT. It codes for CASRTDAILYF. This sequence joins TRBV5-1 and TRBJ1-3; D is unclear. The germline V gene has CDR1 SGHRS and CDR2 YFSETQ. This CDR3 has 11 residues. V lost 5 bases and J lost 14, with 14 bases in between.

The chain is built from TRBV6-2 or TRBV6-3 and TRBJ1-2, with D unclear. The CDR3 has 14 amino acids. Germline loops: CDR1 MNHEY, CDR2 SVGEGT. The V end lost 7 bases, the J end lost 3 bases, and 15 bases lay between the germline ends. The CDR3 nucleotides are TGTGCCAGCACCCCCCAGCCCACCTACTATGGCTACACCTTC. Translated, it gives CASTPQPTYYGYTF.

Regarding this clone: The sample holds other DNA sequences that translate to the same CDR3. The chain employs TRBV7-9 and TRBJ1-3; D not resolved. Trimming took 2 bases from V and 3 from J, leaving 2 bases between them. CDR3 length: 12 amino acids. CDR1 SEHNR and CDR2 FQNEAQ come from the germline V gene (reference sequence). CDR3 DNA sequence: TGTGCCAGCAGCTTAAGTGGAAACACCATATATTTT. This translates into CASSLSGNTIYF. The full variable domain, with the rest looked up from reference TRBV7-9 and TRBJ1-3, is DTGVSQNPRHKITKRGQNVTFRCDPISEHNRLYWYRQTLGQGPEFLTYFQNEAQLEKSRLLSDRFSAERPKGSFSTLEIQRTEQGDSAMYLCASSLSGNTIYFGEGSWLTVV.

The V call is TRBV18, the J call TRBJ2-5, with 10 nucleotides matching TRBD2. CDR3 length: 15 residues. Trimming took 3 bases from V and 3 from J; bases not matched to a gene: 4. The germline CDR1 and CDR2 sequences are KGHSH and LQKENI. In nucleotides, the CDR3 is TGTGCCAGCTCACCGACTAGCGGGCAAAAAGAGACCCAGTACTTC. This gives the protein CASSPTSGQKETQYF.

A remark on this clone: Additional DNA sequences in this sample encode the identical CDR3. This chain uses TRBV29-1 with TRBJ2-2, with a possible D match to TRBD1 (5 bases). Germline V CDR1 and CDR2: SQVTM, ANQGSEA. The germline V and J ends were trimmed by 4 bases and 6 bases, with 6 bases remaining between them. This CDR3 has 11 amino acids. The CDR3: CSVGGAGELFF. CDR3 nucleotide sequence: TGCAGCGTTGGGGGCGCCGGGGAGCTGTTTTTT.

This chain connects TRBV7-2 to TRBJ2-1; 13 nucleotides agree with TRBD2. V lost 4 bases and J lost 6; bases outside the gene matches: 9. This CDR3 has 17 amino acids. Per the germline V gene, CDR1 is SGHTA and CDR2 is FQGNSA. The CDR3 DNA is TGTGCCAGCAGCTCCGGACTAGCGGGGGCCCCTGTCAATGAGCAGTTCTTC. Its protein product is CASSSGLAGAPVNEQFF.

This chain connects TRBV30 to TRBJ2-7, with 7 positions matching TRBD2. From germline, CDR1 is GTSNPN and CDR2 SVGIG (reference sequence). The length of the CDR3 is 15 residues. V was clipped by 0 bases and J by 6 bases; unmatched bases: 11. CDR3 nucleotides: TGTGCCTGGAGTGTAGCGGGGAGGGCCGTTGGCGAGCAGTACTTC. Its translation: CAWSVAGRAVGEQYF.

The rearrangement joins TRBV6-1 to TRBJ1-5, with D uncertain. CDR1 is MNHNS and CDR2 is SASEGT in the germline V gene. The CDR3 consists of 17 residues. Trimming cost V 1 base and J 5 bases, with 18 bases left between them. CDR3 residues: CASSEGSGPRTHQPQHF. In DNA form, the CDR3 reads TGTGCCAGCAGTGAAGGGTCGGGCCCAAGAACCCATCAGCCCCAGCATTTT.

CDR3 bases: TGCGCCAGCCGCTCTTTGGACTCAGGGGGATCCACAGATACGCAGTATTTT. Protein sequence: CASRSLDSGGSTDTQYF. V is TRBV5-1 and J is TRBJ2-3, with 7 bases identical to TRBD1. CDR3 length equals 17 residues. V dropped 7 bases and J dropped 2; count of bases not matched to a gene: 16. Germline values: CDR1 SGHRS, CDR2 YFSETQ.

V is TRBV24-1 and J is TRBJ2-4; D might be TRBD1 (7 bases). Per the germline V gene, CDR1 is KGHDR and CDR2 is SFDVKD. The V and J ends lost 1 base and 9 bases respectively, with 21 bases between them. The CDR3 is made up of 17 amino acids. In DNA, the CDR3 is TGTGCCACCAGTGATTTCTTTTCGACAGGGAGGTTAAGCATTCAGTACTTC. Translating it yields CATSDFFSTGRLSIQYF.

The rearrangement links TRBV4-3 to TRBJ1-2; D is uncertain. V lost 0 bases to trimming and J lost 11 bases, with 13 bases between them. Germline V gene sequence: CDR1 LGHNA, CDR2 YSLEER. This CDR3 is built from 13 residues. The CDR3 region has the DNA TGCGCCAGCAGCCAAGAACCGAGGACGTCTTACACCTTC. Encoded protein: CASSQEPRTSYTF.

This chain connects TRBV6-2 or TRBV6-3 to TRBJ2-1; 11 nucleotides agree with TRBD2. V was clipped by 0 bases and J by 4 bases; unmatched bases: 2. CDR1 and CDR2 (germline): MNHEY, SVGEGT. This CDR3 is built from 16 residues. CDR3 DNA sequence: TGTGCCAGCAGTTACTCCGGGACTAGCGGATACAATGAGCAGTTCTTC. Protein: CASSYSGTSGYNEQFF.

The chain couples TRBV28 to TRBJ1-6, with 9 nucleotides matching TRBD1. V lost 6 bases and J lost 9; bases outside the gene matches: 6. CDR1 is MDHEN, CDR2 SYDVKM, per germline. CDR3 length: 14 amino acids. CDR3 sequence: CASRVTGGSSPLHF. Written as DNA, the CDR3 is TGTGCCAGCAGAGTCACAGGGGGCAGTTCACCCCTCCACTTT.

The chain is built from TRBV12-5 and TRBJ2-2, with TRBD2 matching 12 bases. CDR1 is LGHNT and CDR2 is FRNRAP in the germline V gene. The CDR3 covers 17 residues. Trimming removed 2 bases from V and 6 bases from J; junction bases left unmatched: 7. For the CDR3, the DNA is TGTGCTAGTGGTTTGACGCAACTAGCGGGAGGCCCCGGGGAGCTGTTTTTT. It is translated as CASGLTQLAGGPGELFF.

The chain uses TRBV27 and TRBJ1-5; D remains ambiguous. Germline CDR1 and CDR2: MNHEY and SMNVEV (reference sequence). The CDR3 has 14 amino acids. Trimming shortened V by 4 bases and J by 1 base, and 8 bases separated the two germline ends. The CDR3: CASSSRLSNQPQHF. The CDR3 DNA is TGTGCCAGCAGTTCGCGATTAAGCAATCAGCCCCAGCATTTT.

This chain joins TRBV6-6 and TRBJ1-3, with 7 nucleotides matching TRBD1. The V and J ends lost 6 bases and 1 base, in that order; junction bases with no gene match: 9. This CDR3 has 16 amino acids. CDR1 is MNHNY, CDR2 SVGAGI, per germline (reference sequence). CDR3 sequence (DNA): TGTGCCAGCAGGCCCCCGGGACAGCGTTCTGGAAACACCATATATTTT. Its protein is CASRPPGQRSGNTIYF.

The V and J genes are TRBV9 and TRBJ1-3; a possible D gene is TRBD1 (6 bases). The CDR3 covers 15 residues. CDR1 SGDLS and CDR2 YYNGEE come from the germline V gene. Trimming took off 0 bases at V and 2 bases at J, with 9 bases between the two ends. In nucleotides, the CDR3 is TGTGCCAGCAGCGTAGGGACAGTGACTGGAAACACCATATATTTT. This encodes CASSVGTVTGNTIYF.

The V and J genes are TRBV5-5 and TRBJ2-3; D unclear. With 5 bases removed from V and 6 bases from J, the gap between germline ends came to 10 bases. CDR3 length: 12 amino acids. Germline CDR1 SGHKS, CDR2 YYEKEE (reference sequence). CDR3 amino acids: CASRPTSDTQYF. CDR3 sequence (DNA): TGTGCCAGCAGGCCAACGAGTGATACGCAGTATTTT.

The J gene is TRBJ2-5, the V gene TRBV5-6; D perhaps matches TRBD1 (5 bases). CDR3 length equals 14 residues. Trimming took 4 bases from V and 2 from J, leaving 12 bases between them. From germline, CDR1 is SGHDT and CDR2 YYEEEE. The CDR3 DNA reads TGTGCCAGCAGCCCCCTCAGGGTGCAAGAGACCCAGTACTTC. As protein: CASSPLRVQETQYF.

The V call is TRBV24-1, the J call TRBJ1-6, with TRBD1 matching over 7 bases. The germline V gene encodes CDR1 KGHDR and CDR2 SFDVKD. The V and J ends lost 5 bases and 6 bases, in that order; junction bases with no gene match: 6. The CDR3 runs 15 residues. The DNA of the CDR3 is TGTGCCACCAGTGTCAGGACAGGTCGTAATTCACCCCTCCACTTT. Residues: CATSVRTGRNSPLHF.

This chain joins TRBV27 and TRBJ2-1; 7 bases are a match to TRBD2. This CDR3 contains 16 residues. The V gene's germline CDR1 is MNHEY and CDR2 SMNVEV (reference sequence). V trimming: 5 bases; J trimming: 7 bases; junction bases outside the gene matches: 14. The CDR3 here is CASSGLTSFAGNEQFF. The CDR3 DNA sequence: TGTGCCAGCAGTGGTTTGACTAGCTTCGCCGGGAATGAGCAGTTCTTC.